The text below deals with one TCR beta chain. The target of this receptor is not known. This may come from a read error, since a much larger clone is one base off. This was a case-control study nested in a cohort of healthcare workers in London, UK, who had nasopharyngeal swab PCR tests and blood samples taken every week. Between 23 and 31 March 2020, the week of the UK lockdown, healthcare workers were enrolled and then followed up weekly for as long as 16 weeks. The data are from a study of early T cells in non-severe SARS-CoV-2 infection (dated by TCRdb to 2020 to 2023). Regarding the research as a whole: Bulk RNA from unsorted whole blood was used for TCR sequencing, so alpha and beta chains could not be paired. Results the study describes overall, beyond this receptor: VDJdb matching was skewed toward anti-spike CD8 responses, so virus-specific expansions were likely underestimated and private and CD4 specificities were missed.

The CDR3 measures 11 amino acids from cysteine to phenylalanine. Just CDR3 DNA is preserved here, 33 bases in frame from base 1. Libraries were made using 5' RACE. The sample was run on a NextSeq 500. To correct for sequencing error and PCR bias, the TCR library protocol tagged individual cDNA molecules with unique molecular identifiers. Sequencing covered both TCR alpha and beta chains, and within each sample the abundances of alpha and beta sequences were tightly co-correlated. In the paper's pipeline: Decombinator V4 was used to perform V gene, J gene and CDR3 annotation of TCR sequences. Expanded TCRs were defined as changing significantly between any two time points under a Poisson model with p below 0.0001. TCR abundances were normalised to the total number of TCRs sequenced in each sample and reported as counts per million. TRAV1-2 paired with TRAJ12, TRAJ20 or TRAJ33 defined MAIT TCRs, while TRAV10 paired with TRAJ18 defined iNKT TCRs. VDJdb, accessed on 1 November 2021, was searched for TCRs annotated for CMV, EBV and SARS-CoV-2, and TCRs annotated for more than one antigen were excluded. TCRdb reanalyzed the raw reads on its own, using fastp at Q25 for trimming and MiXCR for clone calling, and kept in-frame beta chains. Identical CDR3 protein sequences are pooled into one entry, listed with their most common genes and DNA. TCRdb assigned the V and J calls; the authors' analysis was not used. A total of around 30,000 distinct CDR3 sequences appear in this sample, around 6% of them only once. In total, the top ten clones hold 7.6% of the sample.

The receptor was derived from an adult who was a healthcare worker with PCR-confirmed SARS-CoV-2 infection or an uninfected control (not recorded which). The sequencing sample was made of whole blood. The chain links TRBV12-3 or TRBV12-4 with TRBJ2-3, with the D gene not clear enough to name. The DNA reads as follows: TGTGCCAGCAGTTTAAAAGATACGCAGTTTTTT. Its amino acids are CASSLKDTQFF.